A single sample is the source of the 4 T cell receptor beta chains below, sequenced in a study of radiation and T cells in renal cell carcinoma. Indicated time point: blood 4 weeks post-SBRT, at nephrectomy. Treatment indicated: 15 Gy SBRT to primary tumor, nephrectomy 4 weeks later. Produced via immunoSEQ multiplex PCR; TCRdb's table is partial and in-frame only. Of about 73,000 clones in the sample, 83% were seen once. This material consisted of blood, taken from a patient whose treatment included radiotherapy and nephrectomy. These receptors were obtained from a woman aged 55-69 years with renal cell carcinoma.

The table lists this clone with a count of one. The chain uses TRBV27 and TRBJ1-1, with D unclear. The V end was cut by 2 bases, the J end by 0 bases, with 13 bases between. CDR3 size: 16 residues. Germline V gene lookup returns CDR1 MNHEY and CDR2 SMNVEV (reference sequence). CDR3 nucleotides: TGTGCCAGCAGTTTAACCTCGTTTACTCTGAACACTGAAGCTTTCTTT. This sequence encodes CASSLTSFTLNTEAFF.

Only a few counts were recorded for this clone. The rearrangement uses TRBV5-5 and TRBJ2-7; D not certain. Germline lookup yields CDR1 SGHKS and CDR2 YYEKEE (reference sequence). V lost 0 bases and J lost 2, with 9 bases in between. The CDR3 extends over 14 amino acids. This chain's CDR3 is CASSLDGEAYEQYF. In DNA, the CDR3 is TGTGCCAGCAGCTTGGATGGGGAAGCCTACGAGCAGTACTTC.

V gene TRBV9 combines with J gene TRBJ2-1; maybe TRBD2 (6 bases). Trimming took off 3 bases at V and 6 bases at J, with 7 bases between the two ends. This CDR3 spans 12 amino acids. The V gene's germline CDR1 is SGDLS and CDR2 YYNGEE. CDR3 residues: CASSGSGNEQFF. As DNA, the CDR3 is TGTGCCAGCAGCGGTAGCGGCAATGAGCAGTTCTTC.

The chain employs TRBV30 and TRBJ2-2; no clear D gene. The germline CDR1 and CDR2 sequences are GTSNPN and SVGIG (reference sequence). The V and J ends lost 5 bases and 0 bases respectively, with 10 bases between them. The CDR3 is 14 residues long. CDR3 loop: CAWALGPNTGELFF. In DNA, the CDR3 is TGTGCCTGGGCTCTCGGACCGAACACCGGGGAGCTGTTTTTT.